These T cell receptor beta chains were read from a single sample in a study of T-cell memory formation after mild COVID-19. TCRdb fed the 5' RACE reads into MiXCR, producing one record per CDR3 protein. The table records a few hundred thousand distinct CDR3 sequences, roughly 21% of them present only once. The sequenced sample was PBMCs or a T cell subset sorted from them (not recorded which). Every receptor here comes from an adult woman who had mild COVID-19 (a few samples of this study predate the infection). Cell type and time point are not known. Both conserved end residues are part of each CDR3. Each record gives: CDR3 protein, CDR3 DNA, V gene, J gene, D gene, clone size. The D gene is left open where the match is weak. A clone size is listed for some rows: how often the clone was seen (once, few, many), or a class if it is expanded.

CASSFGGEDGYTF	TGTGCCAGCAGCTTCGGCGGGGAGGATGGCTACACCTTC	TRBV5-6	TRBJ1-2	.	few
CASSIRGTSGSPDTQYF	TGTGCCAGTAGTATTCGCGGGACTAGCGGGAGCCCAGATACGCAGTATTTT	TRBV19	TRBJ2-3	TRBD2	.
CASSRNTGIGTEAFF	TGTGCCAGCAGCCGAAATACGGGTATTGGCACTGAAGCTTTCTTT	TRBV7-2	TRBJ1-1	.	few
CASSGRTDSLISYNEQFF	TGTGCCAGCAGTGGCCGGACAGATTCTCTCATCTCGTACAATGAGCAGTTCTTC	TRBV25-1	TRBJ2-1	.	.
CASSLATDRNTEAFF	TGCGCCAGCAGCTTGGCAACAGACAGGAACACTGAAGCTTTCTTT	TRBV5-1	TRBJ1-1	.	few
CATSRGQTLYGYTF	TGTGCCACCAGCAGAGGACAGACCCTCTATGGCTACACCTTC	TRBV15	TRBJ1-2	.	few
CASSYSPGNSPLHF	TGTGCCAGCAGTTACTCGCCCGGCAATTCACCCCTCCACTTT	TRBV6-2/TRBV6-3	TRBJ1-6	.	.
CASSERGTEAFF	TGTGCCAGCAGTGAACGGGGGACTGAAGCTTTCTTT	TRBV6-1	TRBJ1-1	.	few
CASSLLVRGGPSGNTIYF	TGTGCCAGCAGTTTACTAGTTCGGGGAGGCCCGTCTGGAAACACCATATATTTT	TRBV12-3/TRBV12-4	TRBJ1-3	.	.
CATSDPTGYNEQFF	TGTGCCACCAGTGATCCCACAGGTTACAATGAGCAGTTCTTC	TRBV24-1	TRBJ2-1	.	.
CASSLVVGEGYTF	TGTGCCAGCAGCTTAGTAGTAGGGGAAGGCTACACCTTC	TRBV7-9	TRBJ1-2	.	.
CASSYLGRNTEAFF	TGTGCCAGCAGTTACTTGGGGAGAAACACTGAAGCTTTCTTT	TRBV6-2/TRBV6-3	TRBJ1-1	.	.
CATSADDRELDEQYF	TGTGCCACCAGTGCCGACGACAGGGAACTCGACGAGCAGTACTTC	TRBV24-1	TRBJ2-7	TRBD1	.
CASSFRLAQAQETQYF	TGTGCCAGCAGTTTCCGACTAGCGCAGGCGCAAGAGACCCAGTACTTC	TRBV6-5	TRBJ2-5	TRBD2	.
CASSQEKGRTYNEQFF	TGCGCCAGCAGCCAAGAAAAGGGCAGAACCTACAATGAGCAGTTCTTC	TRBV4-1	TRBJ2-1	.	many
CASSYSALGGKETQYF	TGTGCCAGCAGTTACTCGGCTCTTGGGGGGAAAGAGACCCAGTACTTC	TRBV6-6	TRBJ2-5	.	.
CAATWTKAFF	TGTGCCGCCACCTGGACCAAAGCTTTCTTT	TRBV2	TRBJ1-1	.	few
CASREAEYGYTF	TGCGCCAGCAGGGAGGCAGAATATGGCTACACCTTC	TRBV5-1	TRBJ1-2	.	few
CATSGRVGEQFF	TGTGCCACCAGCGGGAGGGTCGGTGAGCAGTTCTTC	TRBV24-1	TRBJ2-1	TRBD2	.
CASSLGGRNGEQFF	TGTGCCAGCAGTTTAGGGGGCCGCAATGGTGAGCAGTTCTTC	TRBV27	TRBJ2-1	.	many
CASNLGLAGAETQYF	TGCGCCAGCAACCTAGGACTAGCGGGAGCGGAGACCCAGTACTTC	TRBV5-1	TRBJ2-5	TRBD2	few
CAWSVASGGAGELFF	TGTGCCTGGAGTGTGGCTAGCGGGGGGGCCGGGGAGCTGTTTTTT	TRBV30	TRBJ2-2	TRBD2	.
CASSPRGSGNSYEQYF	TGTGCCAGCTCACCCAGGGGGAGCGGGAACTCCTACGAGCAGTACTTC	TRBV18	TRBJ2-7	.	.
CASSTSGSRTDTQYF	TGTGCCAGCAGCACCAGCGGGAGTCGCACAGATACGCAGTATTTT	TRBV12-3/TRBV12-4	TRBJ2-3	TRBD2	few
CASSLGNLASGTDTQYF	TGTGCCAGCAGCTTAGGTAATCTTGCTAGCGGCACAGATACGCAGTATTTT	TRBV7-8	TRBJ2-3	.	few
CASSLGRANTGELFF	TGTGCCAGCAGCTTAGGCAGGGCGAACACCGGGGAGCTGTTTTTT	TRBV7-9	TRBJ2-2	.	.
CASSLTGTGGVETQYF	TGCGCCAGCAGTCTTACCGGGACAGGGGGCGTGGAGACCCAGTACTTC	TRBV5-1	TRBJ2-5	TRBD1	.
CASSLGTANTGELFF	TGTGCCAGCAGCTTAGGGACAGCGAACACCGGGGAGCTGTTTTTT	TRBV12-3/TRBV12-4	TRBJ2-2	TRBD1	many
CASSQIPTGYQPQHF	TGCGCCAGCAGCCAAATACCGACAGGGTATCAGCCCCAGCATTTT	TRBV4-1	TRBJ1-5	TRBD1	few
CASSFGQGYGYTF	TGTGCCAGCAGCTTCGGGCAGGGCTATGGCTACACCTTC	TRBV5-5	TRBJ1-2	.	few
CASSWTSGSSSETQYF	TGTGCCAGCAGCTGGACTAGCGGGAGTTCATCAGAGACCCAGTACTTC	TRBV7-9	TRBJ2-5	TRBD2	.
CATSRGRDRSYEQYF	TGTGCCACCAGCAGAGGGAGGGACAGGTCCTACGAGCAGTACTTC	TRBV15	TRBJ2-7	TRBD1	few
CASSEFSQETQYF	TGTGCCAGCAGTGAATTCAGTCAAGAGACCCAGTACTTC	TRBV25-1	TRBJ2-5	.	.
CASTGLAASGDQYF	TGTGCCAGCACCGGACTAGCGGCCTCCGGAGACCAGTACTTC	TRBV6-1	TRBJ2-5	TRBD2	.
CASSHGLAEKEYF	TGTGCTAGCAGCCACGGACTAGCTGAGAAGGAGTATTTT	TRBV7-7	TRBJ2-3	TRBD2	.
CASSLVKRSPLHF	TGTGCCAGCAGCTTAGTCAAACGTTCACCCCTCCACTTT	TRBV11-2	TRBJ1-6	.	.
CASSLDPGGLDSPLHF	TGCGCCAGCAGCTTGGATCCAGGGGGCTTGGATTCACCCCTCCACTTT	TRBV5-1	TRBJ1-6	TRBD1	once
CASTRSQGVPEAFF	TGTGCCAGCACGAGGTCTCAGGGAGTCCCTGAAGCTTTCTTT	TRBV7-9	TRBJ1-1	.	.
CSAKSSRGGQPQHF	TGCAGTGCTAAAAGTTCCAGGGGAGGTCAGCCCCAGCATTTT	TRBV20-1	TRBJ1-5	.	.
CASSLPSDESTDTQYF	TGTGCCAGCAGCTTACCTAGCGACGAAAGCACAGATACGCAGTATTTT	TRBV7-8	TRBJ2-3	.	few
CASSFPRSVDTEAFF	TGTGCCAGCAGTTTTCCCCGGTCGGTGGACACTGAAGCTTTCTTT	TRBV5-5	TRBJ1-1	.	.
CASSRSRETETQYF	TGTGCCAGCAGTCGCAGTAGGGAAACAGAGACCCAGTACTTC	TRBV6-5	TRBJ2-5	.	.
CASSQLAGGSDTQYF	TGTGCCAGCAGCCAACTAGCGGGGGGATCGGATACGCAGTATTTT	TRBV7-3	TRBJ2-3	TRBD2	few
CASSLAWTQPQHF	TGTGCCAGCAGCTTAGCGTGGACTCAGCCCCAGCATTTT	TRBV7-6	TRBJ1-5	.	few
CASSQLGQGTYEQYF	TGTGCCAGCAGCCAATTGGGACAGGGAACCTACGAGCAGTACTTC	TRBV5-5	TRBJ2-7	TRBD1	many
CASSPGVGEQFF	TGTGCCAGCAGTCCCGGGGTAGGTGAGCAGTTCTTC	TRBV12-3/TRBV12-4	TRBJ2-1	.	.
CSASKGTRTEAFF	TGCAGTGCTAGTAAAGGGACTCGCACTGAAGCTTTCTTT	TRBV20-1	TRBJ1-1	.	many
CASSVPGGSGDEQFF	TGCGCCAGCAGCGTCCCAGGGGGAAGCGGAGATGAGCAGTTCTTC	TRBV5-1	TRBJ2-1	TRBD1	.
CASTNGLVTDTQYF	TGTGCCAGCACCAACGGGCTGGTGACAGATACGCAGTATTTT	TRBV12-3/TRBV12-4	TRBJ2-3	.	.
CASRRLTATDTQYF	TGCGCCAGCAGGAGACTCACGGCCACAGATACGCAGTATTTT	TRBV5-1	TRBJ2-3	.	many
CASSPRTGANEKLFF	TGTGCCAGCAGCCCGCGGACAGGGGCGAACGAAAAACTGTTTTTT	TRBV7-2	TRBJ1-4	TRBD1	.
CASSLEGEYEQYF	TGTGCCAGCAGCTTGGAGGGAGAATACGAGCAGTACTTC	TRBV11-3	TRBJ2-7	.	.